Listed here is a single TCR beta chain. The data stem from a study of blood T cell repertoires in COVID-19. The data were produced by immunoSEQ multiplex PCR, yet TCRdb's version contains in-frame clones alone and is incomplete. This repertoire shows some 220,000 clones, about nine tenths found once; its top ten account for 3% to 4.5%. The germline V and J ends were trimmed by 2 bases and 0 bases, with 8 bases remaining between them. The CDR3 is made up of 16 amino acids. Per germline, CDR1 MNHNS and CDR2 SASEGT. The receptor comes from a woman aged 40 to 49 with acute COVID-19. The sample taken for sequencing was PBMCs or T cells enriched from blood (not recorded which). V and J are TRBV6-1 and TRBJ1-6, with D hard to call. The CDR3 DNA reads as TGTGCCAGCAGTGAAACCCCGAGCTCCTATAATTCACCCCTCCACTTT. Encoded protein: CASSETPSSYNSPLHF.